A selection of T cell receptor beta chains follows, all from one sample in a study of OX40 agonist ivuxolimab in advanced cancers. Sequencing was performed with immunoSEQ multiplex PCR; in TCRdb, only in-frame clones are kept and a portion is missing. The sample has about 50,000 clones, roughly 91% seen once. Sequenced material: CD4+ or CD8+ T cells sorted from blood, taken in a trial of the OX40 agonist ivuxolimab. Receptors originate from an adult with an advanced solid tumor such as melanoma, head and neck, liver or kidney cancer. The CDR3 runs from the conserved cysteine through the conserved F or W. A D gene is named only where the DNA matches it firmly. Not every row has a clone size; where given, it reads once, few, many or a size class.

v_call	d_call	clone_size	j_call	cdr3_aa	cdr3_nt
TRBV27	-	-	TRBJ2-3	CASSSRTGRDTQYF	TGTGCCAGCAGCTCCCGGACGGGGCGAGATACGCAGTATTTT
TRBV9	TRBD2	-	TRBJ2-1	CASSVGVAGGAYNEQFF	TGTGCCAGCAGCGTAGGAGTGGCGGGAGGGGCCTACAATGAGCAGTTCTTC
TRBV28	-	-	TRBJ2-7	CASLLGRGRYEQYF	TGTGCCTCGCTTTTGGGCAGGGGAAGGTACGAGCAGTACTTC
TRBV29-1	-	-	TRBJ1-2	CSVEEEGPFYGYTF	TGCAGCGTTGAAGAGGAGGGCCCCTTCTATGGCTACACCTTC
TRBV11-2	TRBD1	-	TRBJ1-1	CASSLVLQGGNTEAFF	TGTGCCAGCAGCTTAGTCCTGCAGGGGGGGAACACTGAAGCTTTCTTT
TRBV7-2	TRBD2	-	TRBJ2-3	CASSSRGTSAADTQYF	TGTGCCAGCAGCTCCCGGGGGACTAGCGCGGCAGATACGCAGTATTTT
TRBV15	-	-	TRBJ1-2	CATMEPGGYGYTF	TGTGCCACCATGGAACCTGGCGGATATGGCTACACCTTC
TRBV10-2	TRBD1	-	TRBJ1-5	CASSEYPGTGVNQPQHF	TGCGCCAGCAGCGAATACCCCGGGACAGGAGTCAATCAGCCCCAGCATTTT
TRBV5-6	-	-	TRBJ2-7	CASSFGAGVSYEQYF	TGTGCCAGCAGCTTTGGGGCAGGGGTCTCCTACGAGCAGTACTTC
TRBV5-8	-	-	TRBJ1-2	CASSFHPGYDGYTF	TGTGCCAGCAGCTTCCATCCGGGGTACGACGGCTACACCTTC
TRBV27	-	-	TRBJ2-1	CASRDLSSYNEQFF	TGTGCCAGCAGGGACTTGAGCTCCTACAATGAGCAGTTCTTC
TRBV28	TRBD2	-	TRBJ2-1	CASSHGTSGSIYEQFF	TGTGCCAGCAGTCACGGGACTAGCGGGAGTATCTATGAGCAGTTCTTC
TRBV28	TRBD1	-	TRBJ2-7	CASSLAGGFSYEQYF	TGTGCCAGCAGTTTAGCAGGGGGTTTCTCCTACGAGCAGTACTTC
TRBV9	TRBD2	-	TRBJ2-1	CASSVEYLELADNEQFF	TGTGCCAGCAGCGTAGAGTATCTCGAACTAGCGGACAATGAGCAGTTCTTC
TRBV27	-	-	TRBJ2-7	CASSLSGSSYEQYF	TGTGCCAGCAGTTTAAGTGGCAGCTCCTACGAGCAGTACTTC
TRBV4-3	TRBD2	-	TRBJ2-1	CASSHGTSEYNEQFF	TGCGCCAGCAGCCACGGGACTAGCGAATACAATGAGCAGTTCTTC
TRBV6-6	-	-	TRBJ2-1	CASSSRRNNEQFF	TGTGCCAGCAGTTCGAGAAGAAACAATGAGCAGTTCTTC
TRBV19	TRBD1	-	TRBJ2-7	CASSEQGATYEQYF	TGTGCCAGTAGTGAGCAGGGGGCCACCTACGAGCAGTACTTC
TRBV5-6	-	-	TRBJ2-7	CAGSFLRVASYEQYF	TGTGCCGGCAGCTTTCTTAGAGTAGCTAGCTACGAGCAGTACTTC
TRBV7-8	-	-	TRBJ1-5	CASSPHQVPQPQHF	TGTGCCAGCAGCCCCCACCAAGTCCCCCAGCCCCAGCATTTT
TRBV2	-	-	TRBJ2-1	CASSFKGTEFEQFF	TGTGCCAGCAGTTTTAAAGGGACCGAATTTGAGCAGTTCTTC
TRBV28	TRBD2	-	TRBJ2-1	CASSFGTSGFNEQFF	TGTGCCAGCAGTTTTGGGACTAGTGGGTTCAATGAGCAGTTCTTC
TRBV2	-	-	TRBJ1-2	CARDPVGGGDYGYTF	TGTGCCAGAGACCCCGTTGGGGGGGGAGACTATGGCTACACCTTC
TRBV2	TRBD2	-	TRBJ2-7	CASRSGSYEQYF	TGTGCCAGCCGCAGCGGGAGCTACGAGCAGTACTTC
TRBV2	TRBD1	-	TRBJ1-5	CASLGLGQGNQPQHF	TGTGCCTCTTTGGGGTTGGGACAGGGGAATCAGCCCCAGCATTTT
TRBV7-2	-	-	TRBJ2-1	CASRVGGNEQFF	TGTGCCAGCAGGGTCGGGGGAAATGAGCAGTTCTTC
TRBV6-4	-	few	TRBJ2-2	CASSVQNTGELFF	TGTGCCAGCAGTGTTCAGAACACCGGGGAGCTGTTTTTT
TRBV25-1	-	-	TRBJ2-2	CASFSGNTGELFF	TGTGCCAGTTTTAGCGGGAACACCGGGGAGCTGTTTTTT
TRBV27	-	-	TRBJ2-7	CASSQPREQYF	TGTGCCAGCAGTCAGCCGCGGGAGCAGTACTTC
TRBV27	-	-	TRBJ2-7	CASSDTWGSTYEQYF	TGTGCCAGCAGCGATACGTGGGGGAGCACCTACGAGCAGTACTTC
TRBV19	TRBD1	-	TRBJ2-1	CASSIDSGTGFYNEQFF	TGTGCCAGTAGTATAGATTCTGGGACAGGGTTCTACAATGAGCAGTTCTTC
TRBV10-3	-	-	TRBJ1-2	CAIYSQGERDYGYTF	TGTGCCATCTATTCTCAGGGTGAGAGGGACTATGGCTACACCTTC
TRBV27	-	-	TRBJ2-1	CASSPSGGGAAYNEQFF	TGTGCCAGCAGCCCCAGCGGTGGCGGGGCAGCCTACAATGAGCAGTTCTTC
TRBV11-2	-	once	TRBJ2-7	CASSSLDGTYEQYF	TGTGCCAGCAGCTCCCTGGACGGAACCTACGAGCAGTACTTC
TRBV29-1	TRBD1	-	TRBJ2-7	CSVKTGQGTHEQYF	TGCAGCGTAAAAACGGGACAGGGTACACACGAGCAGTACTTC
TRBV9	TRBD1	-	TRBJ2-1	CASSPRQGLYDEQFF	TGTGCCAGCAGCCCGAGACAGGGATTGTACGATGAGCAGTTCTTC
TRBV7-9	TRBD2	-	TRBJ2-5	CASSPPSAGGPGETQYF	TGTGCCAGCAGCCCACCGTCCGCGGGAGGGCCTGGGGAGACCCAGTACTTC
TRBV9	-	-	TRBJ2-7	CASSVGGESYEQYF	TGTGCCAGCAGCGTAGGGGGGGAGTCCTACGAGCAGTACTTC
TRBV27	TRBD2	once	TRBJ2-1	CASSLEYGLAGSEQFF	TGTGCCAGCAGTTTAGAGTACGGACTAGCGGGATCTGAGCAGTTCTTC
TRBV4-3	TRBD2	-	TRBJ2-2	CASSPGGPGNPGELFF	TGCGCCAGCAGCCCGGGAGGGCCGGGGAACCCCGGGGAGCTGTTTTTT
TRBV9	-	once	TRBJ2-2	CARSVATGGREDGELFF	TGTGCCCGCAGCGTAGCTACGGGGGGCAGGGAGGACGGGGAGCTGTTTTTT
TRBV19	-	-	TRBJ2-1	CASREGANEQFF	TGTGCCAGTAGGGAGGGGGCGAATGAGCAGTTCTTC
TRBV6-5	-	once	TRBJ1-2	CASSYAAPGWYGYTF	TGTGCCAGCAGTTACGCCGCTCCAGGGTGGTATGGCTACACCTTC
TRBV28	TRBD1	-	TRBJ2-1	CASRSDWGQGNEQFF	TGTGCCAGCAGATCCGATTGGGGACAGGGCAATGAGCAGTTCTTC
TRBV13	TRBD2	-	TRBJ2-2	CASSPGRTGELFF	TGTGCCAGCAGTCCCGGGAGGACCGGGGAGCTGTTTTTT
TRBV9	-	few	TRBJ1-5	CASSPRGGSQPQHF	TGTGCCAGCAGCCCGCGGGGGGGCAGCCAGCCCCAGCATTTT
TRBV19	TRBD2	-	TRBJ2-1	CASSPSGISYNEQFF	TGTGCCAGTAGTCCTAGCGGGATTTCCTACAATGAGCAGTTCTTC
TRBV15	-	-	TRBJ1-1	CATSRVPLGRVTEAFF	TGTGCCACCAGCAGAGTACCACTAGGAAGGGTCACTGAAGCTTTCTTT